These 10 T cell receptor beta chains were all obtained from the same sample, sequenced in a study of T cells in localized non-small cell lung cancer. The table came from immunoSEQ multiplex PCR; TCRdb's copy has only in-frame clones and leaves some out. The sample has tens of thousands of clones, roughly nine tenths seen once; the top ten hold approximately 10%. The sample here was PBMCs, taken before any cancer treatment. Source of these receptors: a woman aged 35-75 years with stage II lung adenocarcinoma.

The J gene is TRBJ2-1, the V gene TRBV4-1, with 11 bases aligning to TRBD2. The CDR3 covers 19 residues. J lost 0 bases, V lost 4 bases, and 11 bases had no gene match. Per germline, CDR1 MGHRA and CDR2 YSYEKL. The CDR3 region has the DNA TGCGCCAGCAGCCGCATACGGGCTAGCGGGAGGAGCTCCTACAATGAGCAGTTCTTC. This codes for CASSRIRASGRSSYNEQFF.

V is TRBV5-4 and J is TRBJ1-1, with 7 bases fitting TRBD1. Germline V gene lookup returns CDR1 SGHNT and CDR2 YYREEE (reference sequence). CDR3 length equals 15 residues. V lost 4 bases and J lost 5; bases outside the gene matches: 11. CDR3 coding DNA: TGTGCCAGCAGCCCCAGACAGGGCGGGCGGACTGAAGCTTTCTTT. This codes for CASSPRQGGRTEAFF.

V is TRBV29-1 and J is TRBJ2-3; D is ambiguous. The CDR3 spans 13 residues. The germline gives CDR1 SQVTM, CDR2 ANQGSEA. V was pared by 4 bases and J by 2 bases, with 10 bases between. The CDR3 region is CSVAQAATDTQYF. In DNA form, the CDR3 reads TGCAGCGTTGCGCAGGCCGCCACAGATACGCAGTATTTT.

V gene TRBV7-4 combines with J gene TRBJ2-3; 11 positions agree with TRBD1. Germline assignment: CDR1 SGHVT and CDR2 SQSDAQ. The trim removed 4 bases at V and 4 bases at J, leaving 1 base unmatched. The CDR3 is 14 residues long. The CDR3 bases are TGTGCCAGCAGCTGGACAGGGGGCGCAGATACGCAGTATTTT. Translating gives CASSWTGGADTQYF.

V is TRBV2 and J is TRBJ2-7; no clear D gene. Germline assignment: CDR1 SNHLY and CDR2 FYNNEI. This CDR3 contains 10 residues. V gave up 6 bases and J gave up 4 bases, with 4 bases separating them. The CDR3 reads CASRGYEQYF. CDR3 nucleotides: TGTGCCAGCAGGGGGTACGAGCAGTACTTC.

The rearrangement uses TRBV7-5 and TRBJ1-5; TRBD1, as called in the table, went unchecked against the DNA. TRBV7-5 is noted as a pseudogene. CDR3 length: 21 residues. The CDR3 nucleotides are TGTGTCAGAAGCTTAGCGCGACAGCCGTCCCAGGAATTTTATAGCAATCAGCCCCAGCATTTT. As protein: CVRSLARQPSQEFYSNQPQHF.

The rearrangement joins TRBV2 to TRBJ2-5, with 7 bases identical to TRBD1. Germline V gene sequence: CDR1 SNHLY, CDR2 FYNNEI. This CDR3 comprises 13 residues. Unmatched junction bases numbered 5, after V lost 9 bases and J lost 1 base. Here the CDR3 DNA reads TGTGCCAGTACGGGACAGCTCCAAGAGACCCAGTACTTC. It codes for CASTGQLQETQYF.

This chain joins TRBV19 and TRBJ2-3; 7 nucleotides match TRBD2. The CDR3 totals 14 residues. J was trimmed by 4 bases and V by 6 bases; bases with no gene match: 7. Per the germline V gene, CDR1 is LNHDA and CDR2 is SQIVND (reference sequence). CDR3 loop: CASSRTSPPDTQYF. In nucleotides, the CDR3 is TGTGCCAGTAGCAGGACTAGTCCACCAGATACGCAGTATTTT.

This chain links TRBV7-8 with TRBJ1-2; D unclear. Germline loops: CDR1 SGHVS, CDR2 FQNEAQ. The CDR3 is made up of 16 amino acids. Trimming stripped 1 base from V and 2 bases from J, with 14 bases between. The CDR3 nucleotides are TGTGCCAGCAGCTTAGAAGAGTTGGGCGGCAACTATGGCTACACCTTC. Translated: CASSLEELGGNYGYTF.

This chain connects TRBV7-2 to TRBJ1-3; the D is unclear. Germline assignment: CDR1 SGHTA and CDR2 FQGNSA. CDR3 length equals 16 residues. V was trimmed by 1 base and J by 0 bases, leaving 10 bases between them. As DNA, the CDR3 is TGTGCCAGCAGCTTAGGGTTTTACAGCTCTGGAAACACCATATATTTT. Residues: CASSLGFYSSGNTIYF. The full variable domain, with the rest looked up from reference TRBV7-2 and TRBJ1-3, is GAGVSQSPSNKVTEKGKDVELRCDPISGHTALYWYRQSLGQGLEFLIYFQGNSAPDKSGLPSDRFSAERTGGSVSTLTIQRTQQEDSAVYLCASSLGFYSSGNTIYFGEGSWLTVV.